These T cell receptor beta chains were read from a single sample in a study of blood T cell repertoires in COVID-19. TCRdb's table, derived via immunoSEQ multiplex PCR, lists solely in-frame clones and lacks some. The data hold under 200,000 clones, with 89% observed a single time. Sequenced: PBMCs or T cells enriched from blood (not recorded which). These receptor sequences come from a woman aged 18 to 35 who had recovered from COVID-19. Both conserved end residues are part of each CDR3. A D gene is named only where the DNA matches it firmly. Rows give clone size only sometimes, using once, few, many, or a class for an expanded clone.

TRBD2,TRBJ2-5,-,TRBV7-9,CASSYGSFGTSGGETQYF,TGTGCCAGCAGCTACGGTAGTTTTGGGACTAGCGGGGGAGAGACCCAGTACTTC
-,TRBJ2-2,-,TRBV24-1,CATSDPGQTGELFF,TGTGCCACCAGTGACCCCGGACAGACCGGGGAGCTGTTTTTT
TRBD1,TRBJ1-2,-,TRBV4-1,CASSQGPRDSLTSDYGYTF,TGCGCCAGCAGCCAAGGCCCCCGGGACAGCCTCACCTCAGACTATGGCTACACCTTC
-,TRBJ2-5,once,TRBV7-9,CASSHPDREETQYF,TGTGCCAGCAGCCATCCCGACAGAGAAGAGACCCAGTACTTC
TRBD1,TRBJ1-5,-,TRBV6-5,CASKTGQYSNQPQHF,TGTGCCAGCAAGACGGGACAGTATAGCAATCAGCCCCAGCATTTT
TRBD1,TRBJ1-1,few,TRBV5-4,CASSLRRDRELSEAFF,TGTGCCAGCAGCTTGAGGCGGGACAGGGAACTCTCTGAAGCTTTCTTT
TRBD1,TRBJ2-1,-,TRBV29-1,CSGKYRGTYNEQFF,TGCAGCGGAAAATACAGGGGGACCTACAATGAGCAGTTCTTC
TRBD1,TRBJ1-4,-,TRBV5-1,CASSPGQGSLPTNEKLFF,TGCGCCAGCAGCCCGGGACAGGGATCACTTCCAACTAATGAAAAACTGTTTTTT
TRBD2,TRBJ2-1,-,TRBV11-2,CASSLFGGVNEQFF,TGTGCCAGCAGCTTATTCGGGGGGGTCAATGAGCAGTTCTTC
-,TRBJ1-5,-,TRBV28,CASGSRNQPQHF,TGTGCCAGCGGTTCCAGGAATCAGCCCCAGCATTTT
-,TRBJ2-1,-,TRBV11-2,CASSLEAADYNEQFF,TGTGCCAGCAGCTTAGAAGCGGCAGATTACAATGAGCAGTTCTTC
-,TRBJ1-5,-,TRBV6-5,CASSHGTLANQPQHF,TGTGCCAGCAGTCACGGGACTCTAGCTAATCAGCCCCAGCATTTT
TRBD1,TRBJ2-5,-,TRBV2,CASSALAGTGEETQYF,TGTGCCAGCAGTGCTCTCGCCGGGACAGGGGAAGAGACCCAGTACTTC
-,TRBJ1-1,-,TRBV9,CASSVEDSPEAFF,TGTGCCAGCAGCGTAGAGGACAGCCCTGAAGCTTTCTTT
TRBD2,TRBJ2-5,-,TRBV7-6,CASSGEERGEETQYF,TGTGCCAGCAGTGGAGAAGAGCGGGGGGAAGAGACCCAGTACTTC
-,TRBJ1-4,few,TRBV7-9,CASSSSRSTNEKLFF,TGTGCCAGCAGCTCCTCCAGGTCAACTAATGAAAAACTGTTTTTT
-,TRBJ1-3,-,TRBV3-1/TRBV3-2,CASREAAGNTIYF,TGTGCCAGCAGGGAGGCAGCCGGAAACACCATATATTTT
TRBD1,TRBJ2-7,few,TRBV27,CASWDRVYAEQYF,TGTGCCAGCTGGGACAGGGTTTATGCCGAGCAGTACTTC
TRBD1,TRBJ1-1,-,TRBV7-6,CASSLGMGDRVMNTEAFF,TGTGCCAGCAGCTTAGGTATGGGGGACAGAGTTATGAACACTGAAGCTTTCTTT
TRBD2,TRBJ2-3,-,TRBV5-1,CASSDGLETDTQYF,TGCGCCAGCAGCGATGGACTAGAGACAGATACGCAGTATTTT
TRBD1,TRBJ1-5,-,TRBV19,CASKQTGNQPQHF,TGTGCCAGTAAACAGACAGGGAATCAGCCCCAGCATTTT
TRBD1,TRBJ2-1,-,TRBV29-1,CSGGDRWSMSSYNEQFF,TGCAGCGGAGGGGACAGGTGGTCGATGAGCTCCTACAATGAGCAGTTCTTC